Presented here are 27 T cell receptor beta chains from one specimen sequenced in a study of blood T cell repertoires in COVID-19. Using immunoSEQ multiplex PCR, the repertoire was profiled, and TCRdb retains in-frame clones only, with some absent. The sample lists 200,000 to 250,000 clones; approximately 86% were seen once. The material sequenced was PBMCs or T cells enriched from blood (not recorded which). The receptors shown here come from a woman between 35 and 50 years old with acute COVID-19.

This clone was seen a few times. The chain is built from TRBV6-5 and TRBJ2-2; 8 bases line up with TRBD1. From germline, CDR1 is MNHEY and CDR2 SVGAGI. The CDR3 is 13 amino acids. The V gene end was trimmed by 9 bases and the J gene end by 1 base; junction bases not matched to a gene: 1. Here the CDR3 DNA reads TGTGCCAGAGGACAGGGGAACACCGGGGAGCTGTTTTTT. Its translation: CARGQGNTGELFF.

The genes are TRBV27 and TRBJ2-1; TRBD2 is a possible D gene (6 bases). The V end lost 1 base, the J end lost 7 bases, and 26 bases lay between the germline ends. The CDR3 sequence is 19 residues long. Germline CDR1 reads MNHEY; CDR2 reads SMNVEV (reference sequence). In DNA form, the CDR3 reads TGTGCCAGCAGTTTATTGGAGGGTAGCTTCGCGGGAAAGTCTAATGAGCAGTTCTTC. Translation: CASSLLEGSFAGKSNEQFF.

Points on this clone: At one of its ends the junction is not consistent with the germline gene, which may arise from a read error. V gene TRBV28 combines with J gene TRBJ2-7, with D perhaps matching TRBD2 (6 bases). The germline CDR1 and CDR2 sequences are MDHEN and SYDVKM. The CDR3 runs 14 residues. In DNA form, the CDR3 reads TGTGCCAGCAGCTTATCCGGGAGAGTGAACGAGCAGTACTTC. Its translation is CASSLSGRVNEQYF.

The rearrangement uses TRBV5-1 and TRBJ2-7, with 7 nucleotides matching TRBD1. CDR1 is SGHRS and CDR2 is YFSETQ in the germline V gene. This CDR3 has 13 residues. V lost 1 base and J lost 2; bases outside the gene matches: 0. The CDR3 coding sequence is TGCGCCAGCAGCTTGCAGGGGGCCTACGAGCAGTACTTC. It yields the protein CASSLQGAYEQYF.

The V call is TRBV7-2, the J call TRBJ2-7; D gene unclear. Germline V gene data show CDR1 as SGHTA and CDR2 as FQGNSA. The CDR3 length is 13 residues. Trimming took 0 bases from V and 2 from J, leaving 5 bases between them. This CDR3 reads CASSLASTYEQYF. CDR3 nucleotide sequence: TGTGCCAGCAGCTTAGCCTCTACCTACGAGCAGTACTTC.

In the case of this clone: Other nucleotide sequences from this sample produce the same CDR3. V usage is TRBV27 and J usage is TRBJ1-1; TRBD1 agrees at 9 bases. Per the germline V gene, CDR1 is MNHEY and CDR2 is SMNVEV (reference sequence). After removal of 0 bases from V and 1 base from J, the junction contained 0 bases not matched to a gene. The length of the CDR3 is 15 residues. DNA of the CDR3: TGTGCCAGCAGTTTATCACAGGGGGCGAACACTGAAGCTTTCTTT. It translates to CASSLSQGANTEAFF.

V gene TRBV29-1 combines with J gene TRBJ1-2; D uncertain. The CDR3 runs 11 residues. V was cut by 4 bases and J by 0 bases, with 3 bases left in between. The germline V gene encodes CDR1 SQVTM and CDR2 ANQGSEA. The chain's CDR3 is CSVGANYGYTF. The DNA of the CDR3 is TGCAGCGTTGGCGCTAACTATGGCTACACCTTC.

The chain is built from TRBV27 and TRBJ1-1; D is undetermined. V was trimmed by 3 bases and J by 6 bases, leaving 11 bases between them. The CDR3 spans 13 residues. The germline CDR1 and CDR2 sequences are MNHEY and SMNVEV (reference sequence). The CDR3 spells CASSLAATAEAFF. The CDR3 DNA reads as TGTGCCAGCAGTTTGGCGGCCACGGCTGAAGCTTTCTTT.

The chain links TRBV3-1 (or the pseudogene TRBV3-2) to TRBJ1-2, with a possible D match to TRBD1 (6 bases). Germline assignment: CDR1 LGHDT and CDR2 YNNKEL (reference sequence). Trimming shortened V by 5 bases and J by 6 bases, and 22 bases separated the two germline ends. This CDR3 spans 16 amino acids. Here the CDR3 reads CASSSKGGFREHGYTF. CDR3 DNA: TGTGCCAGCAGCTCAAAAGGGGGATTCAGGGAACATGGCTACACCTTC.

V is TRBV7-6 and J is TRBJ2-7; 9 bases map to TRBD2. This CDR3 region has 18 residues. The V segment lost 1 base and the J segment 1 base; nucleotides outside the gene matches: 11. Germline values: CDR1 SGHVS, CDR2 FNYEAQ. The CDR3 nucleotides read TGTGCCAGCAGCTTAGGAGTAGCGGGAGAGCTCCGGTCCTACGAGCAGTACTTC. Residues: CASSLGVAGELRSYEQYF.

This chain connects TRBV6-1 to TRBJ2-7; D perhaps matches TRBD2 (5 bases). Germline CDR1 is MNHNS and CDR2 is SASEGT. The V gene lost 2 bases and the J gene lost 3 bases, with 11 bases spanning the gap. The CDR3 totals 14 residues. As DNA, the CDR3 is TGTGCCAGCAGTGAAATAGCGCCTGACTACGAGCAGTACTTC. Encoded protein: CASSEIAPDYEQYF.

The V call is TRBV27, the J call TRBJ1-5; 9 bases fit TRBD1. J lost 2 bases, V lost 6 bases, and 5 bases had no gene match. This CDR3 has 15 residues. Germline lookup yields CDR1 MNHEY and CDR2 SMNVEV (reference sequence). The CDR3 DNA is TGTGCCAGCAGCCGGGACAGGGCAGGCAATCAGCCCCAGCATTTT. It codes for CASSRDRAGNQPQHF.

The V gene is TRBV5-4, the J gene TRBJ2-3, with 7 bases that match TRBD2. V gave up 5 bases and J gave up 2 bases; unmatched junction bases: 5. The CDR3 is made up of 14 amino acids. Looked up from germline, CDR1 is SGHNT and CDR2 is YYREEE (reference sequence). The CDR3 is CASSPSGTTDTQYF. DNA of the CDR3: TGTGCCAGCAGTCCTAGCGGCACCACAGATACGCAGTATTTT.

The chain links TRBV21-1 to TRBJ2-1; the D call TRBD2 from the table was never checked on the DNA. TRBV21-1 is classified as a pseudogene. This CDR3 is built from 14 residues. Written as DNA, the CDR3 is TGTGCCAGCAGCAGACGAGCGGAGTACAATGAGCAGTTCTTC. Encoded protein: CASSRRAEYNEQFF.

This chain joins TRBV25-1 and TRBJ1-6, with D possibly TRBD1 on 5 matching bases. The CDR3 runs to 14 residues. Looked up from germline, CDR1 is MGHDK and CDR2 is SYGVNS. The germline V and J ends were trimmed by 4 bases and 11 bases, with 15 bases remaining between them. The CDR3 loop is CASSVGGETAPLHF. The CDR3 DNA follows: TGTGCCAGCAGTGTTGGAGGGGAGACGGCACCCCTCCACTTT.

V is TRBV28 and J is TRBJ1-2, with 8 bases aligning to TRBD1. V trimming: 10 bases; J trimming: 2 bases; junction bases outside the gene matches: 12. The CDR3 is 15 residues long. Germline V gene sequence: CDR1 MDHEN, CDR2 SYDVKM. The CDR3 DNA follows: TGTGCCACTCAGACAGGGGCAGTAGGAAACTATGGCTACACCTTC. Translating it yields CATQTGAVGNYGYTF.

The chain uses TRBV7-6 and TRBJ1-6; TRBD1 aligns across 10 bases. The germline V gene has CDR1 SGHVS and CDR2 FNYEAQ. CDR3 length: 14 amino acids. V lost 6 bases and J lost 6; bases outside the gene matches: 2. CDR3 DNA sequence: TGTGCCAGCAGTAGGGACAGGGGTAATTCACCCCTCCACTTT. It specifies CASSRDRGNSPLHF.

CDR3 region: CASSLGLAGVTPSTDTQYF. CDR3 nucleotides: TGTGCCAGCAGCTTAGGGCTAGCGGGAGTAACCCCTAGCACAGATACGCAGTATTTT. The genes are TRBV7-2 and TRBJ2-3; 10 bases are shared with TRBD2. V shed 1 base, J shed 0 bases, and the junction held 10 bases outside the gene matches. Germline loops: CDR1 SGHTA, CDR2 FQGNSA. CDR3 length: 19 amino acids.

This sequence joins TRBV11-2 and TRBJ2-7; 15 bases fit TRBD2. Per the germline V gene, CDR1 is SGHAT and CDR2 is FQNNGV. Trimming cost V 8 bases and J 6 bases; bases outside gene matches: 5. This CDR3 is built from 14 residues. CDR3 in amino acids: CASGTSGRPLEQYF. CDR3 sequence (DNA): TGTGCCAGCGGGACTAGCGGGAGGCCTCTCGAGCAGTACTTC. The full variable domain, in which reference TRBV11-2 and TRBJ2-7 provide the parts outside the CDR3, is EAGVAQSPRYKIIEKRQSVAFWCNPISGHATLYWYQQILGQGPKLLIQFQNNGVVDDSQLPKDRFSAERLKGVDSTLKIQPAKLEDSAVYLCASGTSGRPLEQYFGPGTRLTVT.

The CDR3 loop is CASSLLGLKGTQYF. CDR3 sequence (DNA): TGTGCCAGCAGTTTATTAGGACTAAAAGGGACCCAGTACTTC. The chain has TRBV28 and TRBJ2-5; D might be TRBD2 (6 bases). V was clipped by 1 base and J by 7 bases, with 13 bases between them. The CDR3 consists of 14 residues. Germline loops: CDR1 MDHEN, CDR2 SYDVKM.

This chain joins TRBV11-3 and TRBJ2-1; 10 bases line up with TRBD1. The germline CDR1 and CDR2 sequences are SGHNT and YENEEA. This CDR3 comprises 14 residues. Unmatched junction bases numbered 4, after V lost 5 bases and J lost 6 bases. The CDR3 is CASSVWTGGNEQFF. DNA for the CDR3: TGTGCCAGCAGCGTCTGGACAGGGGGCAATGAGCAGTTCTTC.

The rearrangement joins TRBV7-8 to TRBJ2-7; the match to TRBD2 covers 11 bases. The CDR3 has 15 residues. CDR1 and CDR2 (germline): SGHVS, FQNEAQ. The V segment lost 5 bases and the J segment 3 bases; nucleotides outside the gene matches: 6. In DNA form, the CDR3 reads TGTGCCAGCAGCCCACTAGCGGGAGTTCTCTACGAGCAGTACTTC. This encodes CASSPLAGVLYEQYF.

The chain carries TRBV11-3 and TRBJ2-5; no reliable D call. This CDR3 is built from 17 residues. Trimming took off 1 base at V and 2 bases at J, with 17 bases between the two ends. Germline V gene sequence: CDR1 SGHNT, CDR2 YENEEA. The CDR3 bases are TGTGCCAGCAGCTTAGGGATCGAGGCGGCGAGGCAAGAGACCCAGTACTTC. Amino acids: CASSLGIEAARQETQYF.

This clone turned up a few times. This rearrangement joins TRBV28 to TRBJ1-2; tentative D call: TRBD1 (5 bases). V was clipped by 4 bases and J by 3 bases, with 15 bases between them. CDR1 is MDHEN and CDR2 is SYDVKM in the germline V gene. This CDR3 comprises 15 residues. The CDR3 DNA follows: TGTGCCAGCAGTTCGGACCGCTCGGGGGACTATGGCTACACCTTC. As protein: CASSSDRSGDYGYTF.

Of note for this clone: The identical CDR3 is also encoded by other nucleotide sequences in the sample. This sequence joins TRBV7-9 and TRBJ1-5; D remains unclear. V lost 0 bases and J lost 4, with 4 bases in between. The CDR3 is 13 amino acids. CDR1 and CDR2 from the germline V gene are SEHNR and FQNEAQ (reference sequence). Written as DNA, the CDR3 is TGTGCCAGCAGCTTAGCTCATAATCAGCCCCAGCATTTT. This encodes CASSLAHNQPQHF. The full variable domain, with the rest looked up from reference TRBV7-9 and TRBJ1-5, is DTGVSQNPRHKITKRGQNVTFRCDPISEHNRLYWYRQTLGQGPEFLTYFQNEAQLEKSRLLSDRFSAERPKGSFSTLEIQRTEQGDSAMYLCASSLAHNQPQHFGDGTRLSIL.

DNA of the CDR3: TGTGCCACCAGTGACTCGACAGTATATGACAATCAGCCCCAGCATTTT. This gives the protein CATSDSTVYDNQPQHF. The rearrangement joins TRBV24-1 to TRBJ1-5; D may be TRBD1 (5 bases). The germline V gene encodes CDR1 KGHDR and CDR2 SFDVKD. The CDR3 runs 16 residues. The V and J ends lost 4 bases and 3 bases respectively, with 15 bases between them.

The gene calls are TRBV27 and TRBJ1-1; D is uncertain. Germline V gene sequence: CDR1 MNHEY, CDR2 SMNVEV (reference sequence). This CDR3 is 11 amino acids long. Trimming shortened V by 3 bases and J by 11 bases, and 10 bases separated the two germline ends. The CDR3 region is CASSFEGWAFF. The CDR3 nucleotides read TGTGCCAGCAGTTTTGAGGGTTGGGCTTTCTTT.